The 18 T cell receptor beta chains in this list originate from one sample, sequenced in a study of beta chain features in type 1 diabetes. Expressed TCRB transcripts were sequenced because the entire RNA isolate underwent reverse transcription. Sequencing was performed with immunoSEQ multiplex PCR; in TCRdb, only in-frame clones are kept and a portion is missing. In the table there are 250,000 to 350,000 clones, approximately 10% of which are singletons. The source material was naive CD4+ T cells from blood. The receptors originated from a woman aged 25 to 39 in good health.

The CDR3 coding sequence is TGTGCCAGCAGTGGGCCGGGAACTGAAGCTTTCTTT. It is translated as CASSGPGTEAFF. The V call is TRBV2, the J call TRBJ1-1; D not resolved. The germline V gene encodes CDR1 SNHLY and CDR2 FYNNEI. V was clipped by 4 bases and J by 5 bases, with 8 bases between them. The CDR3 extends over 12 amino acids.

This clone appeared a few times. The CDR3 DNA reads TGTGCCAGCAGCGAGAATGAAAAACTGTTTTTT. This encodes CASSENEKLFF. The chain employs TRBV7-9 and TRBJ1-4; no reliable D call. CDR3 length: 11 residues. The germline CDR1 and CDR2 sequences are SEHNR and FQNEAQ (reference sequence). V lost 5 bases and J 5 bases, leaving 3 bases between the germline ends. Supplemented by reference TRBV7-9 and TRBJ1-4, the full variable domain reads DTGVSQNPRHKITKRGQNVTFRCDPISEHNRLYWYRQTLGQGPEFLTYFQNEAQLEKSRLLSDRFSAERPKGSFSTLEIQRTEQGDSAMYLCASSENEKLFFGSGTQLSVL.

This clone came up a few times. The CDR3 region has the DNA TGTGCCAGCAGCTCAGACCACAGGGGATCCTACAATGAGCAGTTCTTC. This translates into CASSSDHRGSYNEQFF. The chain links TRBV7-9 to TRBJ2-1, with 7 bases identical to TRBD1. The CDR3 has 16 amino acids. CDR1 SEHNR and CDR2 FQNEAQ come from the germline V gene (reference sequence). Trimming cost V 4 bases and J 1 base; bases outside gene matches: 7.

CDR3 sequence (DNA): TGTGCCAGCAGCGGACTTACTGGGAGTGGTGAGACCCAGTACTTC. Its protein product is CASSGLTGSGETQYF. This rearrangement joins TRBV5-4 to TRBJ2-5; possibly TRBD2 for D (5 bases). V lost 4 bases to trimming and J lost 5 bases, with 18 bases between them. From germline, CDR1 is SGHNT and CDR2 YYREEE (reference sequence). The CDR3 extends over 15 amino acids. Together with reference TRBV5-4 and TRBJ2-5, the CDR3 gives the full variable domain: ETGVTQSPTHLIKTRGQQVTLRCSSQSGHNTVSWYQQALGQGPQFIFQYYREEENGRGNFPPRFSGLQFPNYSSELNVNALELDDSALYLCASSGLTGSGETQYFGPGTRLLVL.

V usage is TRBV7-2 and J usage is TRBJ2-7; D gene unclear. The CDR3 consists of 15 residues. Germline assignment: CDR1 SGHTA and CDR2 FQGNSA. V was clipped by 4 bases and J by 1 base, with 14 bases between them. The CDR3 here is CASSSQTLPSYEQYF. In nucleotides, the CDR3 is TGTGCCAGCAGCTCCCAGACTTTGCCATCCTACGAGCAGTACTTC.

V gene TRBV4-3 combines with J gene TRBJ2-3; tentatively, D is TRBD1 (6 bases). Germline loops: CDR1 LGHNA, CDR2 YSLEER. The length of the CDR3 is 15 residues. V was trimmed by 0 bases and J by 2 bases, leaving 9 bases between them. DNA of the CDR3: TGCGCCAGCAGCCAAGATACAGGGCCCACAGATACGCAGTATTTT. It codes for CASSQDTGPTDTQYF.

This clone was observed a handful of times. The V and J genes are TRBV7-9 and TRBJ1-1; D not certain. V was cut by 5 bases and J by 6 bases, with 7 bases left in between. Germline values: CDR1 SEHNR, CDR2 FQNEAQ (reference sequence). There are 11 residues in the CDR3. For the CDR3, the DNA is TGTGCCAGCAGCCCCGGGGCTGAAGCTTTCTTT. Translation gives CASSPGAEAFF.

The chain combines TRBV28 with TRBJ2-4; D uncertain. The ends were cut back, 5 bases at V and 2 bases at J, with 10 bases in the middle. The CDR3 contains 14 residues. From germline, CDR1 is MDHEN and CDR2 SYDVKM. CDR3 nucleotides: TGTGCCAGCAGTACCCTAGTCCCCAAAAACATTCAGTACTTC. As protein: CASSTLVPKNIQYF.

The genes are TRBV6-1 and TRBJ1-2; D is ambiguous. The CDR3 has 12 amino acids. The V gene's germline CDR1 is MNHNS and CDR2 SASEGT. Trimming removed 1 base from V and 6 bases from J, with 6 bases in between. The CDR3 here is CASSEEGDGYTF. CDR3 nucleotides: TGTGCCAGCAGTGAAGAGGGAGATGGCTACACCTTC.

J is TRBJ2-1 and V is TRBV7-2; 15 nucleotides align to TRBD2. The CDR3 is 15 residues long. With V trimmed by 0 bases and J by 9 bases, 0 bases remained unmatched. Germline lookup yields CDR1 SGHTA and CDR2 FQGNSA. The CDR3 sequence is CASSLAGLAGGEQFF. For the CDR3, the DNA is TGTGCCAGCAGCTTAGCGGGACTAGCGGGAGGTGAGCAGTTCTTC.

On this clone itself: The sample contains more than one DNA sequence encoding this CDR3. The chain carries TRBV9 and TRBJ2-7; 7 bases are a match to TRBD2. V trimming: 3 bases; J trimming: 3 bases; junction bases outside the gene matches: 6. CDR1 SGDLS and CDR2 YYNGEE come from the germline V gene. The CDR3 is 14 amino acids. CDR3 nucleotide sequence: TGTGCCAGCAGCGGCACTAGCGAATTCTACGAGCAGTACTTC. As protein: CASSGTSEFYEQYF.

The genes are TRBV5-6 and TRBJ2-6; D call uncertain. CDR1 and CDR2 from the germline V gene are SGHDT and YYEEEE. The ends were cut back, 0 bases at V and 0 bases at J, with 7 bases in the middle. This CDR3 has 16 amino acids. The CDR3 loop is CASSLDLFSGANVLTF. The CDR3, as DNA: TGTGCCAGCAGCTTGGATCTGTTCTCTGGGGCCAACGTCCTGACTTTC.

The chain recombines TRBV5-1 with TRBJ2-5; the match to TRBD1 covers 7 bases. The CDR3 totals 14 residues. Trimming removed 3 bases from V and 3 bases from J; junction bases left unmatched: 5. Germline V lookup: CDR1 SGHRS, CDR2 YFSETQ. The CDR3 DNA reads as TGCGCCAGCAGCTACAACAGGGGTGAAGAGACCCAGTACTTC. Encoded protein: CASSYNRGEETQYF.

This clone came up a few times. The chain has TRBV19 and TRBJ2-1; 9 nucleotides align to TRBD2. This CDR3 is built from 16 residues. CDR1 and CDR2 (germline): LNHDA, SQIVND (reference sequence). With V trimmed by 3 bases and J by 3 bases, 6 bases remained unmatched. CDR3: CASSIPLAGRYNEQFF. The CDR3 DNA follows: TGTGCCAGTAGTATTCCGCTAGCGGGACGCTACAATGAGCAGTTCTTC.

This clone turned up a few times. V is TRBV5-1 and J is TRBJ2-1; 11 nucleotides agree with TRBD2. V gave up 0 bases and J gave up 0 bases; unmatched junction bases: 5. The V gene's germline CDR1 is SGHRS and CDR2 YFSETQ. This CDR3 is built from 18 residues. The CDR3 sequence: CASSLALLAGVSYNEQFF. The CDR3 DNA is TGCGCCAGCAGCTTGGCCCTACTAGCGGGGGTCTCCTACAATGAGCAGTTCTTC.

This clone appeared a few times. The chain joins TRBV27 to TRBJ2-3; possibly TRBD2 for D (5 bases). Germline CDR1 MNHEY, CDR2 SMNVEV (reference sequence). V dropped 5 bases and J dropped 2 bases, with 23 bases sitting between them. The CDR3 spans 18 residues. The CDR3 coding sequence is TGTGCCAGCAGTCCACTCCCCGCGGGCCCCAAGTCCACAGATACGCAGTATTTT. Encoded protein: CASSPLPAGPKSTDTQYF.

This chain uses TRBV7-9 with TRBJ2-2, with TRBD2 matching 7 bases. CDR1 and CDR2 from the germline V gene are SEHNR and FQNEAQ (reference sequence). J was trimmed by 5 bases and V by 4 bases; bases with no gene match: 13. CDR3 length: 17 residues. The DNA of the CDR3 is TGTGCCAGCAGCTCGACCACCGGGACTAAAATTACCGGGGAGCTGTTTTTT. This sequence encodes CASSSTTGTKITGELFF.

The sample holds a few counts of this clone. The CDR3 bases are TGTGCCAGCAGCCAAGTGACAGGGAACTATGGCTACACCTTC. Its protein product is CASSQVTGNYGYTF. The rearrangement links TRBV14 to TRBJ1-2; 7 bases are a match to TRBD1. Germline assignment: CDR1 SGHDN and CDR2 FVKESK. V lost 1 base to trimming and J lost 2 bases; unmatched junction nucleotides: 1. The CDR3 covers 14 residues.